The 5 T cell receptor beta chains below come from one sample, sequenced in a study of human CD8 memory T cell subsets. UMI-labeled 5' RACE was used, and it produced the TCR beta libraries. Reprocessing the 5' RACE reads, TCRdb reports a single entry for every CDR3 protein and omits DNA. This repertoire comprises about 18,000 distinct CDR3 sequences; its ten largest clones make up less than 6%. Sample: CD8+ T cells from PBMCs. The receptors shown here come from a human donor in good health.

The chain has TRBV2 and TRBJ1-1. Germline CDR1 and CDR2: SNHLY and FYNNEI. This CDR3 is 15 amino acids long. The CDR3: CASRATGRANTEAFF.

The chain couples TRBV11-2 to TRBJ2-1; TCRdb's D call, TRBD2, is unchecked because there is no DNA. From germline, CDR1 is SGHAT and CDR2 FQNNGV. This CDR3 contains 15 residues. The CDR3 sequence: CASSPLSGGAYEQFF.

The J gene is TRBJ1-1, the V gene TRBV12-3 or TRBV12-4; TCRdb selects TRBD1, and the lack of DNA leaves this call unchecked. This CDR3 has 11 amino acids. CDR3 residues: CASTRGTEAFF.

The V call is TRBV7-2, the J call TRBJ2-3. The germline V gene has CDR1 SGHTA and CDR2 FQGNSA. This CDR3 has 12 residues. The CDR3 loop reads CASSYRGRTQYF. The full variable domain, its missing parts supplied by reference TRBV7-2 and TRBJ2-3, is GAGVSQSPSNKVTEKGKDVELRCDPISGHTALYWYRQSLGQGLEFLIYFQGNSAPDKSGLPSDRFSAERTGGSVSTLTIQRTQQEDSAVYLCASSYRGRTQYFGPGTRLTVL.

This rearrangement joins TRBV13 to TRBJ2-7; TCRdb gives TRBD1 as the D gene, but with no DNA this cannot be confirmed. The CDR3 contains 17 residues. Germline CDR1 is PRHDT and CDR2 is FYEKMQ (reference sequence). The CDR3 spells CASSLNYVDINSYEQYF.